Below are 22 T cell receptor beta chains sequenced from a single sample in a study of blood T cell repertoires in COVID-19. TCRdb keeps only in-frame clones here, not all; method: immunoSEQ multiplex PCR. The sample includes fewer than 250,000 clones, about four fifths seen only once; the top ten take around 2.5%. The source material was peripheral blood. The receptors come from a woman in her forties with active or convalescent COVID-19.

This clone occurred once. The chain links TRBV6-5 to TRBJ2-3; tentative D call: TRBD2 (5 bases). This CDR3 is 13 amino acids long. Germline V gene lookup returns CDR1 MNHEY and CDR2 SVGAGI. V was trimmed by 5 bases and J by 3 bases, leaving 9 bases between them. CDR3 amino acids: CASSLPGTDTQYF. CDR3 DNA sequence: TGTGCCAGCAGTCTTCCGGGAACAGATACGCAGTATTTT.

This clone was observed once. J is TRBJ2-1 and V is TRBV7-2; the match to TRBD2 covers 10 bases. The V segment lost 3 bases and the J segment 14 bases; nucleotides outside the gene matches: 13. CDR1 and CDR2 (germline): SGHTA, FQGNSA. The CDR3 spans 15 residues. The CDR3 here is CASSLAPGLAVTEFF. CDR3 bases: TGTGCCAGCAGCTTGGCCCCCGGACTAGCGGTAACAGAGTTCTTC.

This rearrangement joins TRBV5-1 to TRBJ2-2, with 8 bases identical to TRBD1. The ends lost 7 bases at V and 4 bases at J; junction bases unmatched: 12. The CDR3 length is 16 residues. Germline CDR1 reads SGHRS; CDR2 reads YFSETQ. The CDR3: CASREPGQVSTGELFF. The CDR3 bases are TGCGCCAGCCGTGAACCGGGACAGGTTAGCACCGGGGAGCTGTTTTTT.

V is TRBV10-1 and J is TRBJ2-7; possible D gene TRBD2, 6 bases. Trimming left V 3 bases short and J 1 base short, with 10 bases between. CDR1 and CDR2 (germline): WNHNN, SYGVQD (reference sequence). This CDR3 contains 14 residues. This CDR3 reads CASSESGASYEQYF. The CDR3 nucleotides are TGCGCCAGCAGTGAATCGGGAGCTTCCTACGAGCAGTACTTC.

This chain links TRBV30 with TRBJ2-2, with 11 nucleotides matching TRBD2. This CDR3 is built from 17 residues. Germline CDR1 GTSNPN, CDR2 SVGIG (reference sequence). V shed 8 bases, J shed 4 bases, and the junction held 15 bases outside the gene matches. CDR3 DNA: TGTGCCAGGGGAATAGCGGGAGGGCCCTATGGCACCGGGGAGCTGTTTTTT. Translating gives CARGIAGGPYGTGELFF.

The genes are TRBV30 and TRBJ1-2; 10 bases are shared with TRBD1. With V trimmed by 3 bases and J by 8 bases, 6 bases remained unmatched. The CDR3 length is 13 residues. Per germline, CDR1 GTSNPN and CDR2 SVGIG (reference sequence). CDR3 nucleotide sequence: TGTGCCTGGAGACAGACAGGGGGCTTCGGCTACACCTTC. Its translation: CAWRQTGGFGYTF.

The chain recombines TRBV4-1 with TRBJ2-3; 7 nucleotides match TRBD2. Germline trimming cut 4 bases from V and 0 bases from J; bases unmatched to any gene: 4. Germline V gene lookup returns CDR1 MGHRA and CDR2 YSYEKL. CDR3 length: 15 amino acids. CDR3 in amino acids: CASSLSGTSTDTQYF. The CDR3 bases are TGCGCCAGCAGCCTGAGCGGGACTAGCACAGATACGCAGTATTTT.

This rearrangement joins TRBV29-1 to TRBJ1-1; tentatively, D is TRBD1 (5 bases). V was trimmed by 8 bases and J by 6 bases, leaving 19 bases between them. CDR1 is SQVTM, CDR2 ANQGSEA, per germline. The CDR3 spans 13 residues. The CDR3 DNA reads as TGCAGCTATCAGGGAAGGGTTAGACCTGAAGCTTTCTTT. It is translated as CSYQGRVRPEAFF. The entire variable domain, with the rest obtained from reference TRBV29-1 and TRBJ1-1, is as follows: SAVISQKPSRDICQRGTSLTIQCQVDSQVTMMFWYRQQPGQSLTLIATANQGSEATYESGFVIDKFPISRPNLTFSTLTVSNMSPEDSSIYLCSYQGRVRPEAFFGQGTRLTVV.

The rearrangement links TRBV6-2 or TRBV6-3 to TRBJ2-1; TRBD1 matches 7 bases. The germline V gene encodes CDR1 MNHEY and CDR2 SVGEGT. This CDR3 comprises 16 residues. V shed 5 bases, J shed 5 bases, and the junction held 12 bases outside the gene matches. As DNA, the CDR3 is TGTGCCAGCAGTCATGGACAGGTTGGGGTAGACAATGAGCAGTTCTTC. Its protein product is CASSHGQVGVDNEQFF.

Here the CDR3 reads CASSLVEGWGEQFF. In DNA form, the CDR3 reads TGTGCCAGCAGCTTAGTTGAGGGTTGGGGTGAGCAGTTCTTC. The chain couples TRBV7-9 to TRBJ2-1; a weak D match, TRBD2 (5 bases). CDR3 length: 14 residues. CDR1 SEHNR and CDR2 FQNEAQ come from the germline V gene (reference sequence). The germline V and J ends were trimmed by 1 base and 9 bases, with 13 bases remaining between them. The variable domain in full, with the rest retrieved from reference TRBV7-9 and TRBJ2-1, is DTGVSQNPRHKITKRGQNVTFRCDPISEHNRLYWYRQTLGQGPEFLTYFQNEAQLEKSRLLSDRFSAERPKGSFSTLEIQRTEQGDSAMYLCASSLVEGWGEQFFGPGTRLTVL.

The J gene is TRBJ2-5, the V gene TRBV3-1 (or the pseudogene TRBV3-2); the match to TRBD2 covers 8 bases. The germline V gene has CDR1 LGHDT and CDR2 YNNKEL (reference sequence). Unmatched junction bases numbered 12, after V lost 6 bases and J lost 0 bases. The length of the CDR3 is 17 residues. The CDR3 DNA reads TGTGCCAGCAGGGAGACGGGGCGGGGGGTCTACCAAGAGACCCAGTACTTC. Residues: CASRETGRGVYQETQYF.

The chain joins TRBV5-4 to TRBJ2-3; 7 bases are a match to TRBD2. Trimming removed 5 bases from V and 0 bases from J; junction bases left unmatched: 3. CDR1 is SGHNT, CDR2 YYREEE, per germline (reference sequence). This CDR3 is 14 amino acids long. CDR3 in amino acids: CASRVAGSTDTQYF. The CDR3 nucleotides are TGTGCCAGCAGGGTAGCGGGCAGCACAGATACGCAGTATTTT.

This chain connects TRBV5-1 to TRBJ1-2, with 9 bases lining up with TRBD1. V lost 7 bases, J lost 2 bases, and 6 bases stayed unmatched. There are 14 residues in the CDR3. Per germline, CDR1 SGHRS and CDR2 YFSETQ. CDR3 amino acids: CASGIGQGNYGYTF. The DNA of the CDR3 is TGCGCCAGCGGAATTGGACAGGGGAACTATGGCTACACCTTC.

This sequence joins TRBV5-1 and TRBJ2-3; D not resolved. The ends were cut back, 2 bases at V and 1 base at J, with 8 bases in the middle. There are 14 residues in the CDR3. Germline values: CDR1 SGHRS, CDR2 YFSETQ. CDR3 region: CASSLTVGTDTQYF. The CDR3 DNA sequence: TGCGCCAGCAGCTTAACAGTGGGCACAGATACGCAGTATTTT.

The genes are TRBV5-1 and TRBJ2-1; 11 bases are shared with TRBD2. This CDR3 has 15 amino acids. V was clipped by 5 bases and J by 9 bases; unmatched bases: 10. CDR1 and CDR2 (germline): SGHRS, YFSETQ. CDR3 in DNA: TGCGCCAGCAGTCGACTGACTAGCGGGGAGGGTGAGCAGTTCTTC. This translates into CASSRLTSGEGEQFF.

This chain joins TRBV27 and TRBJ1-4; D gene ambiguous. The V end lost 6 bases, the J end lost 5 bases, and 7 bases lay between the germline ends. This CDR3 is 12 amino acids long. The V gene's germline CDR1 is MNHEY and CDR2 SMNVEV (reference sequence). The CDR3 sequence is CASRGWNEKLFF. For the CDR3, the DNA is TGTGCCAGCAGGGGCTGGAATGAAAAACTGTTTTTT.

This rearrangement joins TRBV10-3 to TRBJ2-5; tentatively, D is TRBD1 (6 bases). Germline V gene lookup returns CDR1 ENHRY and CDR2 SYGVKD. The V and J ends lost 0 bases and 5 bases respectively, with 16 bases between them. The CDR3 has 16 amino acids. CDR3 loop: CAISESISPGVETQYF. CDR3 nucleotides: TGTGCCATCAGTGAGTCGATTTCCCCAGGGGTGGAGACCCAGTACTTC.

The gene calls are TRBV27 and TRBJ2-7; the D gene is possibly TRBD1 (5 bases). There are 14 residues in the CDR3. Germline V gene sequence: CDR1 MNHEY, CDR2 SMNVEV (reference sequence). V was shortened by 2 bases and J by 6 bases, with 14 bases between the two germline ends. The CDR3 loop reads CASSLGVAQGEQYF. DNA for the CDR3: TGTGCCAGCAGTTTAGGGGTGGCCCAGGGCGAGCAGTACTTC.

The chain is built from TRBV7-8 and TRBJ2-1; TRBD1 agrees at 7 bases. This CDR3 is built from 14 residues. V lost 1 base, J lost 8 bases, and 5 bases stayed unmatched. In germline, CDR1 is SGHVS, CDR2 FQNEAQ. CDR3 nucleotides: TGTGCCAGCAGCTTAGACAGGGGTCGGGATGAGCAGTTCTTC. Amino acids: CASSLDRGRDEQFF. Supplemented by reference TRBV7-8 and TRBJ2-1, the full variable domain reads GAGVSQSPRYKVAKRGQDVALRCDPISGHVSLFWYQQALGQGPEFLTYFQNEAQLDKSGLPSDRFFAERPEGSVSTLKIQRTQQEDSAVYLCASSLDRGRDEQFFGPGTRLTVL.

Note on this clone: Different DNA sequences within this sample yield the same CDR3. This chain links TRBV12-3 or TRBV12-4 with TRBJ1-2, with D tentatively TRBD1 (6 bases). V shed 6 bases and J shed 4 bases, with 9 bases lying between them. CDR3 length equals 12 residues. CDR3 DNA: TGTGCCAGCAGCCCAGGGGCCTATGGCTACACCTTC. Translating it yields CASSPGAYGYTF.

This chain joins TRBV11-2 and TRBJ1-2; D may be TRBD1 (5 bases). V lost 6 bases and J 8 bases, leaving 19 bases between the germline ends. This CDR3 has 14 residues. Germline loops: CDR1 SGHAT, CDR2 FQNNGV. CDR3 in DNA: TGTGCCAGCAGTTCCGTTACAGGCTTTGGAGGCTACACCTTC. Translated, it gives CASSSVTGFGGYTF.

The gene calls are TRBV19 and TRBJ2-3, with 9 positions matching TRBD2. The V gene's germline CDR1 is LNHDA and CDR2 SQIVND (reference sequence). This CDR3 has 14 residues. V dropped 6 bases and J dropped 6; count of bases not matched to a gene: 7. CDR3 sequence reads: CASRSVAGVDTQYF. The CDR3 nucleotides are TGTGCCAGTAGATCTGTAGCGGGAGTTGATACGCAGTATTTT.